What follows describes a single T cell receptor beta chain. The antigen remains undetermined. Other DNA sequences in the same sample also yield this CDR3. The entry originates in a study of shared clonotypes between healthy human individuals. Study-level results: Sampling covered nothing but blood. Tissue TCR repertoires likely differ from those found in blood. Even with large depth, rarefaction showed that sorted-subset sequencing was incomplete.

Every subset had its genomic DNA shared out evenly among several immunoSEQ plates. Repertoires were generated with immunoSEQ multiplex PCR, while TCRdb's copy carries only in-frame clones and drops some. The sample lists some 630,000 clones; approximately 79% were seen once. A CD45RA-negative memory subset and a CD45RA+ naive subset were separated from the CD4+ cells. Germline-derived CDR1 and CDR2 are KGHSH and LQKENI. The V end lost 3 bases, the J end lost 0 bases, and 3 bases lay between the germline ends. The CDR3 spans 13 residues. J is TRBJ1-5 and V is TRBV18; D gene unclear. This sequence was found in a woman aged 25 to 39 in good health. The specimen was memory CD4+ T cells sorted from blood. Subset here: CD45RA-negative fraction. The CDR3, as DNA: TGTGCCAGCTCACCGGATAGCAATCAGCCCCAGCATTTT. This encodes CASSPDSNQPQHF.